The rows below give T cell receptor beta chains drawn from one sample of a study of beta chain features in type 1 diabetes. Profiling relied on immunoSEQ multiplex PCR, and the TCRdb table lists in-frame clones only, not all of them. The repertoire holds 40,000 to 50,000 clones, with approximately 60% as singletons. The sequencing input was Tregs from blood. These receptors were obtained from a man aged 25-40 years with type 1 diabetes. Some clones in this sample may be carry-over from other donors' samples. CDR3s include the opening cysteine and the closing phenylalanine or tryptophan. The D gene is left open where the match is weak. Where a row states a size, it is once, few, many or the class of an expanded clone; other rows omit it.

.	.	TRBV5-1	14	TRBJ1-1	TGCGCCAGCAGCTCGCCAGACAGAGCTACTGAAGCTTTCTTT	CASSSPDRATEAFF
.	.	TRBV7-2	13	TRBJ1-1	TGTGCCAGCAGCCGACAGGTCTCCACTGAAGCTTTCTTT	CASSRQVSTEAFF
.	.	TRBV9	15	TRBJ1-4	TGTGCCAGCAGCGTCGGACCGGGAATTAATGAAAAACTGTTTTTT	CASSVGPGINEKLFF
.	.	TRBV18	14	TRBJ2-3	TGTGCCAGCTCACCTTCTAGAAGCACAGATACGCAGTATTTT	CASSPSRSTDTQYF
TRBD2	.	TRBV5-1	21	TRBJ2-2	TGCGCCAGCAGCTCCCTGCCGGACAGGACTAGCGGGGGATCTGACACCGGGGAGCTGTTTTTT	CASSSLPDRTSGGSDTGELFF
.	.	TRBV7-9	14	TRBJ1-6	TGTGCCAGCAGCCTCCACGCGATCGATTCACCCCTCCACTTT	CASSLHAIDSPLHF
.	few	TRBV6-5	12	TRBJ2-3	TGTGCCAGCAGCGGTTTCACAGATACGCAGTATTTT	CASSGFTDTQYF
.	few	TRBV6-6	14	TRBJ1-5	TGTGCCAGCAGTTACTCCTCAGGGGATCAGCCCCAGCATTTT	CASSYSSGDQPQHF
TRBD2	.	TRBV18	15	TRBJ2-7	TGTGCCAGCCGGGGGGGGGCAGGGGCCTCCTACGAGCAGTACTTC	CASRGGAGASYEQYF
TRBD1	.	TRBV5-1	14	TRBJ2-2	TGCGCCAGCAGCCTTAGACAGGGGGCCGGGGAGCTGTTTTTT	CASSLRQGAGELFF
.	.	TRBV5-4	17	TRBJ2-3	TGTGCCAGCAGCTCTCACATGAGCGGCCTCGGCACAGATACGCAGTATTTT	CASSSHMSGLGTDTQYF
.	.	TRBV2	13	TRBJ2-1	TGTGCCAGCAGTCCCGGACAGTACAATGAGCAGTTCTTC	CASSPGQYNEQFF
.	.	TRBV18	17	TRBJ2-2	TGTGCCAGCTCACCACAGGCCAGGGCAGGGGACACCGGGGAGCTGTTTTTT	CASSPQARAGDTGELFF
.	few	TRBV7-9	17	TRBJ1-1	TGTGCCAGCAGCTTAACGGTCGACAGCTACATGAACACTGAAGCTTTCTTT	CASSLTVDSYMNTEAFF
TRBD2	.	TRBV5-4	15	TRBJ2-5	TGTGCCAGCAGCTTAACTAGCGGGACCCAAGAGACCCAGTACTTC	CASSLTSGTQETQYF
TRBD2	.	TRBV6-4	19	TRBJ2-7	TGTGCCAGCAGTGCGAGTAGCGGGGGAATAAGGGACCTCTCCTACGAGCAGTACTTC	CASSASSGGIRDLSYEQYF
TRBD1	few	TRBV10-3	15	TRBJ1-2	TGTGCCATCAGTCCTTCGACAGGGGTGGGCTATGGCTACACCTTC	CAISPSTGVGYGYTF
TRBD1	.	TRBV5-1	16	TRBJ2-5	TGCGCCAGCAGCTTGGTGAAAGGACAGGGGTCAGAGACCCAGTACTTC	CASSLVKGQGSETQYF
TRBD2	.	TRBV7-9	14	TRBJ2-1	TGTGCCAGCAGCTCCACCGGGACTAGCAATGAGCAGTTCTTC	CASSSTGTSNEQFF
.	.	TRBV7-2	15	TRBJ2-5	TGTGCCAGCAGCTTAGCTGGATGGAAGGAGGAGACCCAGTACTTC	CASSLAGWKEETQYF
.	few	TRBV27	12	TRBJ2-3	TGTGCCAGCAGTTCTTACACAGATACGCAGTATTTT	CASSSYTDTQYF
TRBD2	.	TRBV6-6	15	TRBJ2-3	TGTGCCAGCGAAAACAAGCGGGGGGTCACAGATACGCAGTATTTT	CASENKRGVTDTQYF
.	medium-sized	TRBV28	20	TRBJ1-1	TGTGCCAGCAGTTCGGTGGCCCCTTATCGTAGGGGGATCCCTAGCACTGAAGCTTTCTTT	CASSSVAPYRRGIPSTEAFF
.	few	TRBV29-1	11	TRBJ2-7	TGCAGCGTTGGGACTGTCTACGAGCAGTACTTC	CSVGTVYEQYF
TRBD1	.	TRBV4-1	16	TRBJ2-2	TGCGCCAGCAGCCAGATGGACAGGGGGTACACCGGGGAGCTGTTTTTT	CASSQMDRGYTGELFF
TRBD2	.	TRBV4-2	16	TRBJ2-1	TGTGCCAGCAGCCAAGATCCCACTAGCGGCTACAATGAGCAGTTCTTC	CASSQDPTSGYNEQFF
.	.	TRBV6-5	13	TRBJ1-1	TGTGCCAGCAGTTCTCCGAGGAACACTGAAGCTTTCTTT	CASSSPRNTEAFF
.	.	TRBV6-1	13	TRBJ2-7	TGTGCCAGCAGTCCCACACCCTCCTACGAGCAGTACTTC	CASSPTPSYEQYF
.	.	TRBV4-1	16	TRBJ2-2	TGCGCCAGCAGCCAAGGAGCGGCTTCGAACACCGGGGAGCTGTTTTTT	CASSQGAASNTGELFF
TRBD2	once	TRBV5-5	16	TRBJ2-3	TGTGCCAGCAGCTTGGCGGCTAGCGGTGGAGCAGATACGCAGTATTTT	CASSLAASGGADTQYF
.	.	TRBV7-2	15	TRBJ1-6	TGTGCCAGCAGCTCCTCTAGCTCCTATAATTCCCCCCTCCACTTT	CASSSSSSYNSPLHF
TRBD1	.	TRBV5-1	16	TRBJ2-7	TGCGCCAGCAGCTTGGGTTCAGGGCAGGGGGCCGGTGAGCAGTACTTC	CASSLGSGQGAGEQYF
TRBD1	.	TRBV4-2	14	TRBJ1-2	TGTGCCAGCAGCCAAGTCAGGACAGGGAGGGGCTACACCTTC	CASSQVRTGRGYTF